This T cell receptor beta chain came from a study of monozygotic twins with cystic fibrosis. TCRdb keeps only in-frame clones here, not all; method: immunoSEQ multiplex PCR. The data contain some 17,000 clones, roughly 96% of them singletons. This CDR3 has 12 amino acids. Between the trimmed V and J ends, which lost 0 bases and 6 bases, there was a span of 5 bases. V is TRBV23-1 and J is TRBJ1-2; possibly TRBD1 for D (5 bases). TRBV23-1 is recorded as an ORF, its role being uncertain. The sequenced material came from blood. The TCR sequence derives from a girl aged 2-15 years with cystic fibrosis. CDR3 nucleotides: TGCGCCAGCAGTCAATCAGGGGATGGCTACACCTTC. This gives the protein CASSQSGDGYTF.